One and the same sample provided the 24 T cell receptor beta chains below, sequenced in a study of cytomegalovirus exposure and HLA in healthy donors (TCRdb year 2017). Libraries were constructed by the immunoSEQ multiplex PCR assay. The multiplex PCR relied on a mix of 60 forward primers for TCR Vbeta segments and 13 reverse primers for TCR Jbeta segments. TCRdb retrieved this table from immuneACCESS and kept in-frame rearrangements only. Not all clones are present; in checked studies, unresolved V genes account for under half, and no reason is known for the remainder. For this sample the table gives 150,000 to 200,000 clones, of which approximately 71% were detected only once. Less than 1.6% of the sample lies in the top ten. The source material was PBMCs. The receptor set was obtained from a girl between 5 and 17 years old in good health and CMV-seronegative.

The chain carries TRBV20-1 and TRBJ1-1, with D perhaps matching TRBD1 (5 bases). This CDR3 is built from 11 residues. Germline assignment: CDR1 DFQATT and CDR2 SNEGSKA (reference sequence). V gave up 6 bases and J gave up 2 bases, with 7 bases separating them. The CDR3 sequence: CSARENTEAFF. The CDR3 nucleotides read TGCAGTGCCAGGGAAAACACTGAAGCTTTCTTT.

The gene calls are TRBV6-1 and TRBJ2-5; D is perhaps TRBD1 (6 bases). This CDR3 spans 13 amino acids. The ends were cut back, 4 bases at V and 5 bases at J, with 11 bases in the middle. Germline lookup yields CDR1 MNHNS and CDR2 SASEGT. CDR3 nucleotide sequence: TGTGCCAGCAGTGCAGGGGCCTTGGAGACCCAGTACTTC. As protein: CASSAGALETQYF.

The chain recombines TRBV6-7 with TRBJ1-5, with 12 bases lining up with TRBD1. TRBV6-7 is an ORF, with its function uncertain. CDR3 size: 18 residues. Trimming cost V 5 bases and J 1 base; bases outside gene matches: 9. CDR3 protein: CASSGRDRGLGSNQPQHF. Written as DNA, the CDR3 is TGTGCCAGCAGTGGCCGGGACAGGGGGCTGGGAAGCAATCAGCCCCAGCATTTT.

The V gene is TRBV11-2, the J gene TRBJ2-3, with 8 positions matching TRBD2. V shed 1 base and J 3 bases; nucleotides not matched to a gene: 3. This CDR3 comprises 15 residues. The germline V gene encodes CDR1 SGHAT and CDR2 FQNNGV. The DNA of the CDR3 is TGTGCCAGCAGCTTAGCTAGCGGGTATACAGATACGCAGTATTTT. It specifies CASSLASGYTDTQYF.

The table lists this clone with a few counts. J is TRBJ2-1 and V is TRBV29-1, with D possibly matching TRBD1 (6 bases). The germline gives CDR1 SQVTM, CDR2 ANQGSEA. This CDR3 is built from 13 residues. The V gene lost 6 bases and the J gene lost 4 bases, with 13 bases spanning the gap. CDR3 nucleotides: TGCAGCGTACGGGACACTGATTACAATGAGCAGTTCTTC. Translating gives CSVRDTDYNEQFF.

This chain connects TRBV7-9 to TRBJ2-1; TRBD2 aligns across 7 bases. Germline V lookup: CDR1 SEHNR, CDR2 FQNEAQ (reference sequence). The trim removed 6 bases at V and 0 bases at J, leaving 8 bases unmatched. The CDR3 totals 16 residues. The DNA of the CDR3 is TGTGCCAGCAGTTCAACCGGGGGGAGCTCCTACAATGAGCAGTTCTTC. Its translation is CASSSTGGSSYNEQFF. Using reference TRBV7-9 and TRBJ2-1 for the parts outside the CDR3, the full variable domain is DTGVSQNPRHKITKRGQNVTFRCDPISEHNRLYWYRQTLGQGPEFLTYFQNEAQLEKSRLLSDRFSAERPKGSFSTLEIQRTEQGDSAMYLCASSSTGGSSYNEQFFGPGTRLTVL.

This clone has a handful of counts. This chain links TRBV6-6 with TRBJ2-4, with D uncertain. Trimming removed 8 bases from V and 5 bases from J, with 7 bases in between. The CDR3 consists of 11 residues. CDR1 MNHNY and CDR2 SVGAGI come from the germline V gene (reference sequence). CDR3 sequence reads: CASLSQNIQYF. CDR3 DNA sequence: TGTGCCAGCCTTAGCCAAAACATTCAGTACTTC.

Only a few counts were recorded for this clone. The chain recombines TRBV2 with TRBJ1-1; 7 bases map to TRBD1. V lost 6 bases and J lost 11; bases outside the gene matches: 6. Per germline, CDR1 SNHLY and CDR2 FYNNEI. The CDR3 length is 11 residues. The CDR3 loop is CASRGDRAAFF. In DNA, the CDR3 is TGTGCCAGCAGGGGCGACAGGGCCGCTTTCTTT.

The chain uses TRBV7-8 and TRBJ2-2; TRBD1 is a possible D gene (5 bases). The V gene lost 1 base and the J gene lost 0 bases, with 12 bases spanning the gap. Germline-derived CDR1 and CDR2 are SGHVS and FQNEAQ. The CDR3 loop spans 17 amino acids. CDR3 amino acids: CASSLGGWGANTGELFF. The CDR3 coding sequence is TGTGCCAGCAGCTTAGGCGGTTGGGGCGCGAACACCGGGGAGCTGTTTTTT.

V usage is TRBV7-9 and J usage is TRBJ1-4, with unresolved D. The V end lost 6 bases, the J end lost 5 bases, and 13 bases lay between the germline ends. CDR1 is SEHNR and CDR2 is FQNEAQ in the germline V gene (reference sequence). The CDR3 loop spans 14 amino acids. The CDR3, as DNA: TGTGCCAGCAGTTATAGGCAGGCCAATGAAAAACTGTTTTTT. Amino acids: CASSYRQANEKLFF.

This clone was recorded a few times. This rearrangement joins TRBV7-6 to TRBJ1-1; TRBD1 is a possible D gene (5 bases). Trimming stripped 5 bases from V and 5 bases from J, with 15 bases between. The CDR3 has 14 amino acids. Germline CDR1 reads SGHVS; CDR2 reads FNYEAQ. The CDR3 nucleotides are TGTGCCAGCAGCCAATTCGGGGGGGAGACTGAAGCTTTCTTT. Translated, it gives CASSQFGGETEAFF. Looking up the rest from reference TRBV7-6 and TRBJ1-1 gives the full variable domain: GAGVSQSPRYKVTKRGQDVALRCDPISGHVSLYWYRQALGQGPEFLTYFNYEAQQDKSGLPNDRFSAERPEGSISTLTIQRTEQRDSAMYRCASSQFGGETEAFFGQGTRLTVV.

V gene TRBV9 combines with J gene TRBJ1-1; the match to TRBD1 covers 12 bases. The V gene's germline CDR1 is SGDLS and CDR2 YYNGEE. The CDR3 sequence is 16 residues long. V gave up 6 bases and J gave up 5 bases; unmatched junction bases: 11. CDR3 bases: TGTGCCAGCACGGAAGGGGACAGGGGGCGCAGAACTGAAGCTTTCTTT. Residues: CASTEGDRGRRTEAFF.

This clone was picked up one time. The V call is TRBV4-1, the J call TRBJ1-5, with D perhaps TRBD1 (6 bases). The V end was cut by 5 bases, the J end by 6 bases, with 11 bases between. The CDR3 covers 13 residues. Germline V gene sequence: CDR1 MGHRA, CDR2 YSYEKL. CDR3 sequence: CASSKGGGQPQHF. The DNA of the CDR3 is TGCGCCAGCAGCAAAGGGGGAGGTCAGCCCCAGCATTTT.

This chain connects TRBV7-9 to TRBJ2-1, with D perhaps TRBD1 (5 bases). This CDR3 has 17 residues. Trimming took off 1 base at V and 4 bases at J, with 17 bases between the two ends. CDR1 and CDR2 from the germline V gene are SEHNR and FQNEAQ (reference sequence). Here the CDR3 reads CASSLEGLRRHYNEQFF. CDR3 coding DNA: TGTGCCAGCAGCTTAGAGGGGTTGCGACGGCATTACAATGAGCAGTTCTTC.

Comments on this clone: Other DNA sequences in this sample translate to the same CDR3. The V call is TRBV6-5, the J call TRBJ1-1; the match to TRBD1 covers 8 bases. The J segment lost 4 bases and the V segment lost 2 bases, leaving 3 bases of the junction unmatched. CDR3 length: 14 amino acids. Germline-derived CDR1 and CDR2 are MNHEY and SVGAGI. The CDR3 sequence: CASSYGQGGTEAFF. CDR3 sequence (DNA): TGTGCCAGCAGTTACGGACAGGGAGGCACTGAAGCTTTCTTT.

The rearrangement joins TRBV19 to TRBJ1-5; D remains unclear. Germline V gene lookup returns CDR1 LNHDA and CDR2 SQIVND (reference sequence). CDR3 length: 14 amino acids. Between the trimmed V and J ends, which lost 5 bases and 9 bases, there was a span of 17 bases. The CDR3 sequence is CASSGRTGLRPQHF. The DNA of the CDR3 is TGTGCCAGTAGTGGGAGGACCGGGCTTCGGCCCCAGCATTTT. Filled out from reference TRBV19 and TRBJ1-5, the complete variable domain reads DGGITQSPKYLFRKEGQNVTLSCEQNLNHDAMYWYRQDPGQGLRLIYYSQIVNDFQKGDIAEGYSVSREKKESFPLTVTSAQKNPTAFYLCASSGRTGLRPQHFGDGTRLSIL.

J is TRBJ1-2 and V is TRBV4-1; TRBD1 aligns across 12 bases. Trimming took 5 bases from V and 6 from J; bases not matched to a gene: 7. Germline V gene sequence: CDR1 MGHRA, CDR2 YSYEKL. The CDR3 contains 15 residues. CDR3 residues: CASSFRDRGQDGYTF. In DNA, the CDR3 is TGCGCCAGCAGCTTTCGGGACAGGGGGCAGGATGGCTACACCTTC.

V usage is TRBV21-1 and J usage is TRBJ1-6; no DNA check was done on the table's D call, TRBD1. TRBV21-1 is recorded as a pseudogene. CDR3 size: 14 residues. The CDR3 DNA is TGTGCCAGCAGCAAGGGGACAGGGAATTCACCCCTCCACTTT. Its protein is CASSKGTGNSPLHF.

The chain combines TRBV6-1 with TRBJ2-7, with no clear D. V lost 8 bases and J 1 base, leaving 15 bases between the germline ends. This CDR3 region has 14 residues. CDR1 and CDR2 (germline): MNHNS, SASEGT. CDR3 protein: CASLTLRNSYEQYF. DNA of the CDR3: TGTGCCAGCCTCACCCTCAGGAATTCCTACGAGCAGTACTTC.

This chain connects TRBV7-9 to TRBJ1-1, with a weak D call TRBD1 (6 bases). This CDR3 is 15 amino acids long. V was cut by 4 bases and J by 4 bases, with 16 bases left in between. Germline V CDR1 and CDR2: SEHNR, FQNEAQ (reference sequence). The CDR3 nucleotides are TGTGCCAGCAGCTCCCAGACAGGAAGGGGCACTGAAGCTTTCTTT. Translation: CASSSQTGRGTEAFF. The complete variable domain, with remaining parts taken from reference TRBV7-9 and TRBJ1-1, reads DTGVSQNPRHKITKRGQNVTFRCDPISEHNRLYWYRQTLGQGPEFLTYFQNEAQLEKSRLLSDRFSAERPKGSFSTLEIQRTEQGDSAMYLCASSSQTGRGTEAFFGQGTRLTVV.

This clone occurred once. The J gene is TRBJ1-1, the V gene TRBV4-1; D perhaps matches TRBD1 (6 bases). The ends were cut back, 0 bases at V and 0 bases at J, with 11 bases in the middle. Germline assignment: CDR1 MGHRA and CDR2 YSYEKL. CDR3 length: 16 residues. The CDR3 loop reads CASSQERGSMNTEAFF. CDR3 DNA: TGCGCCAGCAGCCAAGAAAGGGGGTCCATGAACACTGAAGCTTTCTTT.

This clone has a handful of counts. The chain carries TRBV2 and TRBJ1-5; D ambiguous. CDR1 is SNHLY, CDR2 FYNNEI, per germline. V lost 4 bases and J 7 bases, leaving 8 bases between the germline ends. The CDR3 spans 12 residues. The CDR3 DNA follows: TGTGCCAGCAGTGGGGCCTCCCAGCCCCAGCATTTT. Residues: CASSGASQPQHF.

The V gene is TRBV9, the J gene TRBJ1-2; 9 nucleotides align to TRBD1. V was clipped by 0 bases and J by 2 bases; unmatched bases: 5. The CDR3 loop spans 16 amino acids. The germline V gene has CDR1 SGDLS and CDR2 YYNGEE. CDR3 coding DNA: TGTGCCAGCAGCGTAGCGAGGGACAGGGAGAACTATGGCTACACCTTC. Translating gives CASSVARDRENYGYTF.

The chain has TRBV7-9 and TRBJ2-7; 9 nucleotides match TRBD2. Germline V gives CDR1 SEHNR, CDR2 FQNEAQ (reference sequence). V was pared by 5 bases and J by 6 bases, with 8 bases of the junction left unmatched. The CDR3 has 14 residues. The CDR3 DNA is TGTGCCAGCAGCCCTCCTAGCGGGGACAGCGAGCAGTACTTC. It translates to CASSPPSGDSEQYF.